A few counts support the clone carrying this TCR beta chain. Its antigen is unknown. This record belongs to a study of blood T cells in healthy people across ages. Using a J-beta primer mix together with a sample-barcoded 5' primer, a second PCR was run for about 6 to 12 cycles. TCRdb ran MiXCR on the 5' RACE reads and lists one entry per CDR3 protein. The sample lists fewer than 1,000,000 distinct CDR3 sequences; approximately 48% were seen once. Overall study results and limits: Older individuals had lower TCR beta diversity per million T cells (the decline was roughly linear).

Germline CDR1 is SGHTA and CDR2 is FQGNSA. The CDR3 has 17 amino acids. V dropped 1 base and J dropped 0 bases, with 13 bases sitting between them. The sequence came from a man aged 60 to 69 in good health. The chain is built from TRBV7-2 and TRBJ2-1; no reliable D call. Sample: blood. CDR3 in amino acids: CASSLVAPAVSYNEQFF. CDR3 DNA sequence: TGTGCCAGCAGCTTAGTGGCCCCCGCGGTCTCCTACAATGAGCAGTTCTTC.